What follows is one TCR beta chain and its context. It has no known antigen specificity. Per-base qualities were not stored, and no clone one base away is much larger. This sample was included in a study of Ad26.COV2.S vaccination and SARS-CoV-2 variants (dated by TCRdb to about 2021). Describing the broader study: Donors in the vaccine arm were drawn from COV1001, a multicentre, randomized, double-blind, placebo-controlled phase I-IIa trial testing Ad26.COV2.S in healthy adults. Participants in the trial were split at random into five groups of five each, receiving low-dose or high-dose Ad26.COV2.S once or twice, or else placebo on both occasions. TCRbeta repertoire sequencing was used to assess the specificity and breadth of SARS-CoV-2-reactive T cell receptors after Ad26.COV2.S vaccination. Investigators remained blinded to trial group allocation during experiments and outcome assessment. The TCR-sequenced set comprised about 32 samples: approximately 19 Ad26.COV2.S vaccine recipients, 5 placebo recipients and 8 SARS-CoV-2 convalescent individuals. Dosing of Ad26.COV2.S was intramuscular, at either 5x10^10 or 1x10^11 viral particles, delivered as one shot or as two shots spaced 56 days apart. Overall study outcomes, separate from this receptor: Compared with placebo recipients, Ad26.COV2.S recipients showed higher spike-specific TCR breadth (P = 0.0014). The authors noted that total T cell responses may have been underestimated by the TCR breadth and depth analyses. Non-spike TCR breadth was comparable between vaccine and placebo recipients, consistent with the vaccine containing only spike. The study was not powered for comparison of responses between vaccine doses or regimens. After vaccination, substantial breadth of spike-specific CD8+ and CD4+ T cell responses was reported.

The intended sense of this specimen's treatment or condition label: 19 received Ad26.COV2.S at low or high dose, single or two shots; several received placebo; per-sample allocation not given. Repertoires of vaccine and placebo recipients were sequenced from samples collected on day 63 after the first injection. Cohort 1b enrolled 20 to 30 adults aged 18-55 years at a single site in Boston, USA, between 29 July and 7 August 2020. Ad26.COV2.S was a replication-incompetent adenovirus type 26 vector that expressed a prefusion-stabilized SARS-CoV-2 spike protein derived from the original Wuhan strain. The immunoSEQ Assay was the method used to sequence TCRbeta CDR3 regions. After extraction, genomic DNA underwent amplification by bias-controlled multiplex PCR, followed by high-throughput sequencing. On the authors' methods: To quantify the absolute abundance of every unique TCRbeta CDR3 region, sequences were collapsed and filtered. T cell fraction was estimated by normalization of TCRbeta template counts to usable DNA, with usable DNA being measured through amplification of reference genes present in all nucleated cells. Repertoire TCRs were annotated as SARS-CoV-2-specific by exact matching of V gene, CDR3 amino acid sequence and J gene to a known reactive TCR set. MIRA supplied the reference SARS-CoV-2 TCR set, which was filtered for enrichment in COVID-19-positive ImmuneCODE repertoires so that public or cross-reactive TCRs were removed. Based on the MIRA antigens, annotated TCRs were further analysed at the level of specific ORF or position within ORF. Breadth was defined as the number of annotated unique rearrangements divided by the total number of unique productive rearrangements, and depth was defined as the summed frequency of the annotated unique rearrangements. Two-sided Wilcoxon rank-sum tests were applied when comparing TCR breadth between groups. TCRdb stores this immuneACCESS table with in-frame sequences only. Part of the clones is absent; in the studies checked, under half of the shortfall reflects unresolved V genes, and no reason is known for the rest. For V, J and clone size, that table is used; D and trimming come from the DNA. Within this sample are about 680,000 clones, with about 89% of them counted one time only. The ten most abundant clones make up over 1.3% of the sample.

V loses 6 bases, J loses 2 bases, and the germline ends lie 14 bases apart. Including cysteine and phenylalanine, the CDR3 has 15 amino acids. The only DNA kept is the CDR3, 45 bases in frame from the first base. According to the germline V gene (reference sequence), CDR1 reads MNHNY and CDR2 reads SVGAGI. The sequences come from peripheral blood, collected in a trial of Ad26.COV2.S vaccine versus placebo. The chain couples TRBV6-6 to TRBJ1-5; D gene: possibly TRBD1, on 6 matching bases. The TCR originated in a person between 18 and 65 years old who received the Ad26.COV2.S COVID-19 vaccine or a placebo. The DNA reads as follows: TGTGCCAGCAGCACAGAGGGGGTCGGCAATCAGCCCCAGCATTTT. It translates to CASSTEGVGNQPQHF.